The entry below gives a single T cell receptor (beta chain) sequence along with its context. These data come from a study of blood T cell repertoires in COVID-19. Study background: Samples representing acute and convalescent COVID-19 were sourced from the United States, Italy and Spain. Sample material is recorded as cDNA or gDNA derived from T cells, B-cell-depleted T cells, or PBMCs.

This CDR3 is built from 16 residues. The junction had 9 bases not matched to a gene; V was cut back by 5 bases and J by 2 bases. CDR1 and CDR2 (germline): SGHTA, FQGNSA. Participant reports of clinical history set cohort assignment. Original processing methods: Amplification with reference gene primers provided the estimates of nucleated cell counts. Assay: immunoSEQ multiplex PCR; the TCRdb copy retains only in-frame clones and omits some. V, J and clone size are taken as reported in that table, and D and trimming were inferred from the DNA itself. Here the sample spans 380,000 or so clones, 88% being singletons.

The rearrangement uses TRBV7-2 and TRBJ2-3, with 8 nucleotides matching TRBD2. This receptor was obtained from a woman between 35 and 50 years old with acute COVID-19. The material sequenced was PBMCs or T cells enriched from blood (not recorded which). CDR3 sequence (DNA): TGTGCCAGCAGCCTCACGGGGGGGCTTAACACAGATACGCAGTATTTT. This sequence encodes CASSLTGGLNTDTQYF.